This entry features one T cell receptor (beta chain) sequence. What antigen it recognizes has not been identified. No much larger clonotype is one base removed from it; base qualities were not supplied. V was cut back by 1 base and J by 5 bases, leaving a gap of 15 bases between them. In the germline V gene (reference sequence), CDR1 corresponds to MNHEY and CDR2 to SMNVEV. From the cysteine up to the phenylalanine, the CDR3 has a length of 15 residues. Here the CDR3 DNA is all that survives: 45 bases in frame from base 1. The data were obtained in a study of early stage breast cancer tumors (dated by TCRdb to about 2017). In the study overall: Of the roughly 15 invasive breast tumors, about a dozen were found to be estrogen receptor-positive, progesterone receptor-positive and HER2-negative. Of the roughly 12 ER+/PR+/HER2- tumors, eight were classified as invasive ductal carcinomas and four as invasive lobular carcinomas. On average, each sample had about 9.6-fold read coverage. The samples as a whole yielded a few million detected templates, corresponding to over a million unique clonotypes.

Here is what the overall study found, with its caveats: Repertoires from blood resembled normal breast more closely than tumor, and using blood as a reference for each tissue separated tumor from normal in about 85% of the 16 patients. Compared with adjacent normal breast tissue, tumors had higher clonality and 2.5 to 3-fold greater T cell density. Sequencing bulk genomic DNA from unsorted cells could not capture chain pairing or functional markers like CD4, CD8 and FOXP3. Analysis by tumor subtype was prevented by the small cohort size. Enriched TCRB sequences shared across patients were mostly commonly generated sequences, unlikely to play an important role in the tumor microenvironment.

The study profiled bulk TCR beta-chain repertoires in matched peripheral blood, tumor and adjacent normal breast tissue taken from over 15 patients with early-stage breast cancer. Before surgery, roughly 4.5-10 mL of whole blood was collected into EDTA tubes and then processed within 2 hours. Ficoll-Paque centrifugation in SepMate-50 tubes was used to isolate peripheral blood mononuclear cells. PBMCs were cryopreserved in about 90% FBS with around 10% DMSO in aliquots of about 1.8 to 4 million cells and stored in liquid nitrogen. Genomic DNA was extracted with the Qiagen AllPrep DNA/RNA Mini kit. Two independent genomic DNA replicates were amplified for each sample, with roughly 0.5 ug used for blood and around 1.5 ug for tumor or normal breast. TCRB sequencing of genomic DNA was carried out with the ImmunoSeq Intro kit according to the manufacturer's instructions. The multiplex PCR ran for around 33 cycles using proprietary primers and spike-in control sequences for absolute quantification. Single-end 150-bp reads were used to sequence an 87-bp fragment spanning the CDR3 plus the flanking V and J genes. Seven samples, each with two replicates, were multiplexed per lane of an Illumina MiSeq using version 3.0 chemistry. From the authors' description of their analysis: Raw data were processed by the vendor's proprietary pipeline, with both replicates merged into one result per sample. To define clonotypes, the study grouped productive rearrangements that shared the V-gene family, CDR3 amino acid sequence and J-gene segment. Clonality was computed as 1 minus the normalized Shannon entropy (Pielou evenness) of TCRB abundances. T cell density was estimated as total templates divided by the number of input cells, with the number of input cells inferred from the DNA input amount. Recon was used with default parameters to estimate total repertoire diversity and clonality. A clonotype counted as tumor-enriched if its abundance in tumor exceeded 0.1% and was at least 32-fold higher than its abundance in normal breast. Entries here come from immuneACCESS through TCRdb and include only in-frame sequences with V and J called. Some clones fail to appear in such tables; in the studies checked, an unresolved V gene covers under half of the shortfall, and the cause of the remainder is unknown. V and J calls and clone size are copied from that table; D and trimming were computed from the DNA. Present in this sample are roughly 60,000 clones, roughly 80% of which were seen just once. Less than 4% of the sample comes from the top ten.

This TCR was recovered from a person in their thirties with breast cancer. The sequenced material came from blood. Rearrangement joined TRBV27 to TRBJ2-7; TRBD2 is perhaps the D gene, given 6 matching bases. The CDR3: CASSLWGVGDDEQYF. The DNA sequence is TGTGCCAGCAGTTTATGGGGGGTGGGTGATGACGAGCAGTACTTC.